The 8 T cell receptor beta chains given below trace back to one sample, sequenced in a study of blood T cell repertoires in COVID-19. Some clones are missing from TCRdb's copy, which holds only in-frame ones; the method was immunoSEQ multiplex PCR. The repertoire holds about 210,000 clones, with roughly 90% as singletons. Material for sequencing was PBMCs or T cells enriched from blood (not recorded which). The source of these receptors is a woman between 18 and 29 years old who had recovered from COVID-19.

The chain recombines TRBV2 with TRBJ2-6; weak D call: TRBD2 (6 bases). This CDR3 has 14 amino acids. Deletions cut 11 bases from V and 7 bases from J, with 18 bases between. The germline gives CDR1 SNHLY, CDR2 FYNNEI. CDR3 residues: CAAYGGEVANVLTF. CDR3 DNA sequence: TGTGCCGCCTACGGAGGGGAAGTAGCCAACGTCCTGACTTTC.

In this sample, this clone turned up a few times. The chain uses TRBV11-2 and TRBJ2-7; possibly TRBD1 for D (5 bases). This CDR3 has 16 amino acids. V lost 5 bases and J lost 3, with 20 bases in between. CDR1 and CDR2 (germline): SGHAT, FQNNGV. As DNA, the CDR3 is TGTGCCAGCAGCGGCATCACAGGTACATCGAGCTACGAGCAGTACTTC. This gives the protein CASSGITGTSSYEQYF.

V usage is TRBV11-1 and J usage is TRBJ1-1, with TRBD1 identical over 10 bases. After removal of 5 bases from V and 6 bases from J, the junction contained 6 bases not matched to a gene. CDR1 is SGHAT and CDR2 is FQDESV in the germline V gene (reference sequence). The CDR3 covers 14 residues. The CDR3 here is CASSADRGRAEAFF. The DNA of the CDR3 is TGTGCCAGCAGCGCGGACAGGGGGAGGGCTGAAGCTTTCTTT.

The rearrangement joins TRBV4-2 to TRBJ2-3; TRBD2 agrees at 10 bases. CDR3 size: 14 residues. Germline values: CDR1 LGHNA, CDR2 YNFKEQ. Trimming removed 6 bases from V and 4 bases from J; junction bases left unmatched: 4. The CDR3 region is CASSERGGADTQYF. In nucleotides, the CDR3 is TGTGCCAGCAGTGAGCGGGGGGGGGCAGATACGCAGTATTTT.

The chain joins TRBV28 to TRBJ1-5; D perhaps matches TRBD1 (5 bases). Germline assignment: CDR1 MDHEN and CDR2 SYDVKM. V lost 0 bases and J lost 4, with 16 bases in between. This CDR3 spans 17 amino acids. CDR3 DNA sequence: TGTGCCAGCAGTTTATGGGTTAGACCGGGACTTAATCAGCCCCAGCATTTT. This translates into CASSLWVRPGLNQPQHF.

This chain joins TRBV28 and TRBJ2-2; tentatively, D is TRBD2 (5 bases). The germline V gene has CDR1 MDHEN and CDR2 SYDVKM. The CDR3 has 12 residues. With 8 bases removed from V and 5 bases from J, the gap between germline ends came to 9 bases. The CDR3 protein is CASGLATGELFF. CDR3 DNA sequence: TGTGCCAGCGGCCTAGCAACCGGGGAGCTGTTTTTT.

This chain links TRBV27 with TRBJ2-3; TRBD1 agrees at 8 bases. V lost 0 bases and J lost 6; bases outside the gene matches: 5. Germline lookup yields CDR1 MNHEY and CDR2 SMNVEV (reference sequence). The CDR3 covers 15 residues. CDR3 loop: CASSLSRTGLDTQYF. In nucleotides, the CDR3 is TGTGCCAGCAGTTTATCCCGGACAGGGTTGGATACGCAGTATTTT.

The CDR3 loop is CASSLEPLSGYTF. The DNA of the CDR3 is TGCGCCAGCAGCTTGGAACCTTTGAGCGGCTACACCTTC. The gene calls are TRBV5-1 and TRBJ1-2; D remains ambiguous. V was clipped by 0 bases and J by 8 bases, with 11 bases between them. The CDR3 loop spans 13 amino acids. In germline, CDR1 is SGHRS, CDR2 YFSETQ.